This is a list of T cell receptor beta chains from one sample in a study of T and B cells in COVID-19 patients. Via MiXCR, TCRdb re-called the multiplex PCR reads, giving one row per CDR3 protein. The sample lists around 12,000 distinct CDR3 sequences, around 30% occurring once. Sequencing was done on a sample of blood. The receptors derive from a human donor with active COVID-19. The CDR3 runs from the conserved cysteine through the conserved F or W. The order of the fields is CDR3 length, V gene, D gene, J gene, clone size, CDR3 DNA, CDR3 protein. The D gene is left open where the match is weak. Not every row has a clone size; where given, it reads once, few, many or a size class.

>15|TRBV4-2|.|TRBJ2-2|few
TGTGCCAGCAGCCAAGAATCCAGTATCACCGGGGAGCTGTTTTTT
CASSQESSITGELFF
>13|TRBV24-1|.|TRBJ2-2|.
TGTGCCACCAGCCGGGGTAACACCGGGGAGCTGTTTTTT
CATSRGNTGELFF
>16|TRBV11-1|TRBD1|TRBJ1-5|.
TGTGCCAGCAGTGACGGAGGGACAGGGGGCAATCAGCCCCAGCATTTT
CASSDGGTGGNQPQHF
>13|TRBV6-5|.|TRBJ1-5|few
TGTGCCAGCAGTCCGACCCTACTCCTGTCCCAGCATTTT
CASSPTLLLSQHF
>17|TRBV21-1|.|TRBJ1-6|.
TGTGCCAGCAGCAAAAGACGGAAAGGGGCGCCGAATTCACCCCTCCACTTT
CASSKRRKGAPNSPLHF
>15|TRBV6-5|.|TRBJ2-7|.
TGTGCCAGCAGTTACATCCGGGGGCAGGCCTACGAGCAGTACTTC
CASSYIRGQAYEQYF
>13|TRBV5-1|.|TRBJ2-5|once
TGCGCCAGCAGCTTGGCCTCGGGGGAGACCCAGTACTTC
CASSLASGETQYF
>16|TRBV19|.|TRBJ2-3|medium-sized
TGTGCCAGTAGTATAGGGAAACATTCCCCGAGAGATACGCAGTATTTT
CASSIGKHSPRDTQYF
>13|TRBV5-1|.|TRBJ1-1|few
TGCGCCAGCAGCTACAGAGGAAACACTGAAGCTTTCTTT
CASSYRGNTEAFF
>15|TRBV24-1|.|TRBJ2-1|.
TGTGCCACCAGTGATTCCCGGACCCCACACAATGAGCAGTTCTTC
CATSDSRTPHNEQFF
>14|TRBV10-3|TRBD1|TRBJ1-6|few
TGTGCCATCAGTGGGGCCGACAGGGGACCACCCCTCCACTTT
CAISGADRGPPLHF
>15|TRBV12-3/TRBV12-4|TRBD1|TRBJ2-7|.
TGTGCCAGCAGATTGAGGACAGGGCCAAGCTACGAGCAGTACTTC
CASRLRTGPSYEQYF
>16|TRBV5-1|TRBD2|TRBJ2-4|.
TGCGCCAGCAGCTTGGGTAGCGGGGGGGTCAAAAACATTCAGTACTTC
CASSLGSGGVKNIQYF
>14|TRBV7-9|.|TRBJ2-7|few
TGTGCCAGCAGCTCGGACAGAACCACCTACGAGCAGTACTTC
CASSSDRTTYEQYF
>14|TRBV29-1|TRBD1|TRBJ1-6|.
TGCAGCTCTGTAGGAGAGGGGGCTAATTCACCCCTCCACTTT
CSSVGEGANSPLHF
>15|TRBV27|.|TRBJ1-1|few
TGTGCCAGCAGTCCCCGCAGGGGACTGAACACTGAAGCTTTCTTT
CASSPRRGLNTEAFF